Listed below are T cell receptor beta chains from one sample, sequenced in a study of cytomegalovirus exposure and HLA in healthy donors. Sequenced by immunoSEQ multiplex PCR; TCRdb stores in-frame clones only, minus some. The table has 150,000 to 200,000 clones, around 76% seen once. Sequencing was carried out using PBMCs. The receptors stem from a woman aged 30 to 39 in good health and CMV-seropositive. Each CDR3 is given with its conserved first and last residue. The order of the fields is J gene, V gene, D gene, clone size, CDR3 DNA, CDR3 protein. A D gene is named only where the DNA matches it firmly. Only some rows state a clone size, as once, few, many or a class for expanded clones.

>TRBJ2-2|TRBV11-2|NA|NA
TGTGCCAGCAGCCAATCCCTTGCAGGGAACACCGGGGAGCTGTTTTTT
CASSQSLAGNTGELFF
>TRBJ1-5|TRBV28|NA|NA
TGTGCCAGCAGTTTTTTTCACAGGGAGGGTCAGCCCCAGCATTTT
CASSFFHREGQPQHF
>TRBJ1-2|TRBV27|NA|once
TGTGCCAGCAGTTTAAGACAGAACTATGGCTACACCTTC
CASSLRQNYGYTF
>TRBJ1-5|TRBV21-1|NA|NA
TGTGCCAGCAACCCAGGACAGGGGTGTCAGCCCCAGCATTTT
CASNPGQGCQPQHF
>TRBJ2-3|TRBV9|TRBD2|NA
TGTGCCAGCGGGCTAGCGGGAGTCACAGATACGCAGTATTTT
CASGLAGVTDTQYF
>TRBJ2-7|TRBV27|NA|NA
TGTGCCAGCAGTTTTTCCGGGGGAATACCCTACGAGCAGTACTTC
CASSFSGGIPYEQYF
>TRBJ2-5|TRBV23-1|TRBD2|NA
TGCGCCAGCTTACGGACAAGGGGGGGTTCGTTCCCGCGACTAGCGGTACAAGAGACCCAGTACTTC
CASLRTRGGSFPRLAVQETQYF
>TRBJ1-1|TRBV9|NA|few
TGTGCCAGCAGCGGGACCACCTGGGGCTCCGAAGCTTTCTTT
CASSGTTWGSEAFF
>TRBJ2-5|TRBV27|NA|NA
TGTGCCAGCAGTTTAGCCCCTACAGGGCAAGAGACCCAGTACTTC
CASSLAPTGQETQYF
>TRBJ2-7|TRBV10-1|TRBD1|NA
TGCGCCAGCAGTGTAACTGGACAGGGGGCTTACGAGCAGTACTTC
CASSVTGQGAYEQYF
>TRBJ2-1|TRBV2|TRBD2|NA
TGTGCCAGCAGTGAAGCTCCGACTAGCGGAGGAAATGAGCAGTTCTTC
CASSEAPTSGGNEQFF
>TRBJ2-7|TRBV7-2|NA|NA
TGTGCCAGCAGCTTTTCCGGGACACCCCCCTACGAGCAGTACTTC
CASSFSGTPPYEQYF
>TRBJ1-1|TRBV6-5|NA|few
TGTGCCAGCAGTACGGCACAGGGGAACACTGAAGCTTTCTTT
CASSTAQGNTEAFF
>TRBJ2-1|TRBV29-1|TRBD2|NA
TGCAGCGTGGGATTTTCAAGCGGGGGAAGCAATGAGCAGTTCTTC
CSVGFSSGGSNEQFF
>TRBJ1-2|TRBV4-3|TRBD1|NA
TGCGCCAGCAGCCAGGCGACAGGGGTCTATGGCTACACCTTC
CASSQATGVYGYTF
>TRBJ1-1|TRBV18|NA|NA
TGTGCCAGCTCACCACGACAGGACATCCTGAACACTGAAGCTTTCTTT
CASSPRQDILNTEAFF
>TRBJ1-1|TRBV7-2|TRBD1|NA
TGTGCCAGCAGCTCGTTGGGGACAGGGAGGAACACTGAAGCTTTCTTT
CASSSLGTGRNTEAFF
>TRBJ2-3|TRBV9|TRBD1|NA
TGTGCCAGCAGCGCCGGTGGGACAGCAGGCACAGATACGCAGTATTTT
CASSAGGTAGTDTQYF
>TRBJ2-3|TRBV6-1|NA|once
TGTGCCAGCAGTGAAGGGCAGGGGAGTTGGACAGATACGCAGTATTTT
CASSEGQGSWTDTQYF
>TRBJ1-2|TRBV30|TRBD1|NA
TGTGCCCTGAGGACAGGGAGCTATGGCTACACCTTC
CALRTGSYGYTF
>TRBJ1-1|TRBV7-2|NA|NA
TGTGCCAGCAGCTTAGGGCAGGGGAGAGTGAACACTGAAGCTTTCTTT
CASSLGQGRVNTEAFF
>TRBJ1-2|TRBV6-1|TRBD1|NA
TGTGCCAGCAGGGAGGGGGCGATGTATGGCTACACCTTC
CASREGAMYGYTF